These 2 T cell receptor beta chains share one sample of origin, sequenced in a study of T cells in localized non-small cell lung cancer. Method: immunoSEQ multiplex PCR; TCRdb's copy keeps in-frame clones and lacks some. The data contain around 100,000 clones, roughly 87% of them singletons. The sample in question was peripheral blood, obtained before any cancer treatment. These receptors were collected from a man aged 40 to 75 with stage I squamous cell lung carcinoma.

This chain links TRBV7-8 with TRBJ1-4; TRBD1 matches 7 bases. This CDR3 is 15 amino acids long. CDR1 is SGHVS, CDR2 FQNEAQ, per germline. V dropped 6 bases and J dropped 7; count of bases not matched to a gene: 11. CDR3 DNA: TGTGCCAGCAGTCCCCGGGACAGATTGTCTGAAAAACTGTTTTTT. Residues: CASSPRDRLSEKLFF.

This clone has more than one count but fewer than ten. The chain combines TRBV5-4 with TRBJ1-2, with TRBD1 as a possible D gene (5 bases). With 1 base removed from V and 4 bases from J, the gap between germline ends came to 14 bases. The CDR3 has 15 residues. Germline V lookup: CDR1 SGHNT, CDR2 YYREEE (reference sequence). This CDR3 reads CASSLPTGDGYGYTF. The CDR3 DNA is TGTGCCAGCAGCTTGCCGACCGGGGACGGCTATGGCTACACCTTC.